These T cell receptor beta chains were read from a single sample in a study of cytomegalovirus exposure and HLA in healthy donors. Profiled with immunoSEQ multiplex PCR; TCRdb holds only in-frame clones, not every one. There are about 140,000 clones in the sample; about 82% occur only once, and under 5.5% lies in the top ten. The sequencing sample was made of PBMCs. The receptors were gathered from a man aged 30-40 years in good health. Each CDR3 is given with its conserved first and last residue. Fields, in order: J gene, clone size, V gene, D gene, CDR3 DNA, CDR3 protein. A D gene is named only where the DNA matches it firmly. The size of a clone is reported for some rows only, either as once, few or many, or as a class for expanded clones.

j_call: TRBJ2-1; clone_size: -; v_call: TRBV27; d_call: -; cdr3_nt: TGTGCCAGCAGCCTAGGACTGGACTCCGATGAGCAGTTCTTC; cdr3_aa: CASSLGLDSDEQFF
j_call: TRBJ1-2; clone_size: -; v_call: TRBV30; d_call: -; cdr3_nt: TGTGCCTGGAAGTCGCAGGGAGGCTACACCTTC; cdr3_aa: CAWKSQGGYTF
j_call: TRBJ2-3; clone_size: -; v_call: TRBV18; d_call: -; cdr3_nt: TGTGCCAGCTCACCCGGGAGGGGACAGTACACAGATACGCAGTATTTT; cdr3_aa: CASSPGRGQYTDTQYF
j_call: TRBJ1-2; clone_size: -; v_call: TRBV4-3; d_call: -; cdr3_nt: TGCGCCAGCAGGGTGTCGTCGGGACAAATCCATGGCTACACCTTC; cdr3_aa: CASRVSSGQIHGYTF
j_call: TRBJ2-2; clone_size: -; v_call: TRBV6-5; d_call: TRBD1; cdr3_nt: TGTGCCAGCGGACAGGGGGGCTTCACCGGGGAGCTGTTTTTT; cdr3_aa: CASGQGGFTGELFF
j_call: TRBJ2-2; clone_size: -; v_call: TRBV9; d_call: -; cdr3_nt: TGTGCCAGCAGCGTAGTTCTGGGGGGCACCGGGGAGCTGTTTTTT; cdr3_aa: CASSVVLGGTGELFF
j_call: TRBJ2-1; clone_size: once; v_call: TRBV7-3; d_call: TRBD2; cdr3_nt: TGTGCCAGCAGCCCCTTAGCGGGAGTGGGTTTGGGCAATGAGCAGTTCTTC; cdr3_aa: CASSPLAGVGLGNEQFF
j_call: TRBJ2-5; clone_size: -; v_call: TRBV9; d_call: TRBD2; cdr3_nt: TGTGCCAGCAGCGCGGGACTAGCGTCGGAGACCCAGTACTTC; cdr3_aa: CASSAGLASETQYF
j_call: TRBJ2-1; clone_size: once; v_call: TRBV7-9; d_call: TRBD2; cdr3_nt: TGTGCCAGCAGCTTGGTAGCGGGAGTTCTGGGGAATGAGCAGTTCTTC; cdr3_aa: CASSLVAGVLGNEQFF
j_call: TRBJ2-3; clone_size: once; v_call: TRBV6-5; d_call: TRBD2; cdr3_nt: TGTGCCAGCAGTTACGGAGCGGGAGGGCCTCATACGCAGTATTTT; cdr3_aa: CASSYGAGGPHTQYF
j_call: TRBJ2-3; clone_size: -; v_call: TRBV9; d_call: -; cdr3_nt: TGTGCCAGCAGCCCCGGGGTCTACGCAGATACGCAGTATTTT; cdr3_aa: CASSPGVYADTQYF
j_call: TRBJ1-5; clone_size: -; v_call: TRBV30; d_call: -; cdr3_nt: TGTGCCTGGAGCCCGACAGTCAATCAGCCCCAGCATTTT; cdr3_aa: CAWSPTVNQPQHF
j_call: TRBJ2-7; clone_size: -; v_call: TRBV4-1; d_call: -; cdr3_nt: TGCGCCAGCAGCCACCTCGGAAGGCGACAGGAACTACGAGGGCAGTACTTC; cdr3_aa: CASSHLGRRQELRGQYF
j_call: TRBJ1-5; clone_size: -; v_call: TRBV5-8; d_call: -; cdr3_nt: TGTGCCAGCAGCCCCGGGGATATGAGCAATCAGCCCCAGCATTTT; cdr3_aa: CASSPGDMSNQPQHF
j_call: TRBJ2-7; clone_size: once; v_call: TRBV28; d_call: -; cdr3_nt: TGTGCCAGCAGTCCACACTCCCTAGGAGGGGAGATCTACGAGCAGTACTTC; cdr3_aa: CASSPHSLGGEIYEQYF
j_call: TRBJ1-2; clone_size: few; v_call: TRBV9; d_call: -; cdr3_nt: TGTGCCAGCAGCTCCTCAGGGAATGGCTACACCTTC; cdr3_aa: CASSSSGNGYTF
j_call: TRBJ2-2; clone_size: -; v_call: TRBV4-2; d_call: -; cdr3_nt: TGTGCCAGCAGGACAAATCTTCGGGGCGGGGAGCTGTTTTTT; cdr3_aa: CASRTNLRGGELFF
j_call: TRBJ2-3; clone_size: -; v_call: TRBV15; d_call: TRBD1; cdr3_nt: TGTGCCACCGGTACAGGGGTTCCAGATACGCAGTATTTT; cdr3_aa: CATGTGVPDTQYF
j_call: TRBJ2-1; clone_size: -; v_call: TRBV5-1; d_call: TRBD2; cdr3_nt: TGCGCCAGCAGCGGGGGGGGTATAGGGAGTTCCTACAATGAGCAGTTCTTC; cdr3_aa: CASSGGGIGSSYNEQFF
j_call: TRBJ1-5; clone_size: -; v_call: TRBV28; d_call: -; cdr3_nt: TGTGCCAGCACCATGCCCTACAGTTTTGATCAGCCCCAGCATTTT; cdr3_aa: CASTMPYSFDQPQHF
j_call: TRBJ1-5; clone_size: -; v_call: TRBV11-2; d_call: -; cdr3_nt: TGTGCCAGCAGCTTATCCACTGATCAGCCCCAGCATTTT; cdr3_aa: CASSLSTDQPQHF
j_call: TRBJ2-1; clone_size: -; v_call: TRBV19; d_call: -; cdr3_nt: TGTGCCAGTAGTGTCGACAGGGAGGAACGGCCGTTCTTC; cdr3_aa: CASSVDREERPFF